What follows describes a single T cell receptor beta chain. This specimen belongs to a study of blood T cell repertoires in COVID-19. In the study overall: The cDNA or gDNA used as material had been derived from T cells, B-cell-depleted T cells, or PBMCs.

Generated by immunoSEQ multiplex PCR, the TCRdb table keeps only in-frame clones and is missing some. The table shows 380,000 or so clones, with less than 90% occurring only once. Germline V CDR1 and CDR2: SGHKS, YYEKEE (reference sequence). The CDR3 spans 16 residues. J gave up 5 bases and V 2 bases, and 8 bases lay outside the gene matches. This clonotype was obtained from a woman between 55 and 75 years old with COVID-19, enrolled during active disease. The V call is TRBV5-5, the J call TRBJ2-5; TRBD1 matches at 11 bases. The sequenced sample consisted of peripheral blood. DNA for the CDR3: TGTGCCAGCAGCTTTACAGGACAGGGGGCGAGGGAGACCCAGTACTTC. It is translated as CASSFTGQGARETQYF.